Listed here are 3 T cell receptor beta chains from one sample, sequenced in a study of T cell repertoires and Cas9 in healthy adults. Produced via immunoSEQ multiplex PCR; TCRdb's table is partial and in-frame only. Of tens of thousands of clones listed, just under 95% are singletons. Sample: CD4+ effector T cells (CD127+, CD25-, CD137-, CD154-) from PBMCs; culture status not recorded. These receptors were obtained from a human donor in good health.

The V and J genes are TRBV5-4 and TRBJ1-2; maybe TRBD1 (6 bases). There are 17 residues in the CDR3. Trimming stripped 4 bases from V and 4 bases from J, with 23 bases between. CDR1 is SGHNT and CDR2 is YYREEE in the germline V gene (reference sequence). The CDR3 spells CASSPRGGNRSPYGYTF. In nucleotides, the CDR3 is TGTGCCAGCAGCCCTAGAGGGGGTAACCGATCTCCCTATGGCTACACCTTC.

J is TRBJ2-7 and V is TRBV5-4; 7 bases map to TRBD1. The CDR3 runs to 17 residues. The germline V gene has CDR1 SGHNT and CDR2 YYREEE (reference sequence). V was clipped by 4 bases and J by 6 bases; unmatched bases: 19. The CDR3 loop is CASSPIKNRDRVREQYF. CDR3 nucleotides: TGTGCCAGCAGCCCTATCAAGAACCGGGACAGAGTTCGCGAGCAGTACTTC.

The rearrangement links TRBV19 to TRBJ2-4; possibly TRBD2 for D (6 bases). Germline loops: CDR1 LNHDA, CDR2 SQIVND (reference sequence). The CDR3 is 16 residues long. V dropped 6 bases and J dropped 0 bases, with 15 bases sitting between them. The CDR3 loop reads CASSKPEGLAKNIQYF. CDR3 nucleotide sequence: TGTGCCAGTAGCAAACCGGAGGGACTAGCCAAAAACATTCAGTACTTC.